The rows below give T cell receptor beta chains drawn from one sample of a study of T cells after yellow fever vaccination. MiXCR was run by TCRdb on the 5' RACE reads, yielding one entry per CDR3 protein. The sample has approximately 550,000 distinct CDR3 sequences; roughly 19% are singletons. The source was PBMCs, collected 15 days after the yellow fever booster vaccination. These receptors originate from a young man who received the YFV17D yellow fever vaccine. Each CDR3 is given with its conserved first and last residue. A D gene is named only where the DNA matches it firmly. A clone size is listed for some rows: how often the clone was seen (once, few, many), or a class if it is expanded.

J gene	clone size	D gene	V gene	CDR3 DNA	CDR3 protein
TRBJ2-7	few	.	TRBV5-1	TGCGCCAGCAGCTTGGCGGGGAAGCAGTACTTC	CASSLAGKQYF
TRBJ1-6	few	.	TRBV20-1	TGCAGTGCTAGACCCCGTACAGGGACCCTCCACTTT	CSARPRTGTLHF
TRBJ2-7	few	.	TRBV6-5	TGTGCCAGCAGTTACGGCCTTGGGTTGTACGAGCAGTACTTC	CASSYGLGLYEQYF
TRBJ2-1	.	.	TRBV7-2	TGTGCCAGCAGCTTCTCAGGGTTTAGTGAGCAGTTCTTC	CASSFSGFSEQFF
TRBJ2-3	.	TRBD2	TRBV19	TGTGCCAGTAGTATCTTCGGACTAGCGGGAGGAGATACGCAGTATTTT	CASSIFGLAGGDTQYF
TRBJ1-4	few	.	TRBV5-1	TGCGCCAGCTCGGTACAGGGAAATGGTGAAAAACTGTTTTTT	CASSVQGNGEKLFF
TRBJ2-5	few	.	TRBV11-2	TGTGCCAGCAGCTTTGGTAGTTCAGAGACCCAGTACTTC	CASSFGSSETQYF
TRBJ2-1	.	.	TRBV6-5	TGTGCCAGCAGTTACTCAGGGACTTCGCTGGGTGAGCAGTTCTTC	CASSYSGTSLGEQFF
TRBJ2-5	.	.	TRBV9	TGTGCCAGCAGCGCCGCGCCGGCGGAGACCCAGTACTTC	CASSAAPAETQYF
TRBJ2-1	.	TRBD1	TRBV6-2/TRBV6-3	TGTGCCAGCACTTTAGGGACAGGGGCGCCCAATGAGCAGTTCTTC	CASTLGTGAPNEQFF
TRBJ2-1	many	.	TRBV5-1	TGCGCCAGCAGCTTAGAAAATGAGCAGTTCTTC	CASSLENEQFF
TRBJ2-7	.	.	TRBV4-3	TGCGCCAGCAGCCCAGAAATCCCGTGTACCTACGAGCAGTACTTC	CASSPEIPCTYEQYF
TRBJ1-2	.	.	TRBV20-1	TGCAGTGCTAGAGATCTCATCTCGGGCTATGGCTACACCTTC	CSARDLISGYGYTF
TRBJ2-1	.	TRBD2	TRBV12-3/TRBV12-4	TGTGCCAGCAGTTTAAGGTTCGGGGGGAGGGGTTACAATGAGCAGTTCTTC	CASSLRFGGRGYNEQFF
TRBJ2-3	.	TRBD2	TRBV28	TGTGCCAGCAGTCCACGACTAGCGGACAGGACAGATACGCAGTATTTT	CASSPRLADRTDTQYF
TRBJ2-6	.	.	TRBV5-4	TGTGCCAGCAGCTTGGGGGTTCCCGGGACCCCCAGGGCCAACGTCCTGACTTTC	CASSLGVPGTPRANVLTF
TRBJ2-3	.	.	TRBV20-1	TGCAGTGCCCCGCCTAGCGGCACAGATACGCAGTATTTT	CSAPPSGTDTQYF
TRBJ1-3	few	.	TRBV9	TGTGCCAGCAGCGCCTCGGAGGGAAACACCATATATTTT	CASSASEGNTIYF
TRBJ2-1	.	.	TRBV6-1	TGTGCCAGCAGGTTGAATTCGGGGGATGAGCAGTTCTTC	CASRLNSGDEQFF
TRBJ1-1	.	.	TRBV29-1	TGCAGCGTGAAGGGACCGGGAAAGGGTCCTGAAGCTTTCTTT	CSVKGPGKGPEAFF
TRBJ2-5	.	.	TRBV28	TGTGCCAGCAGTGGGAGACAAGCCGTGGAGACCCAGTACTTC	CASSGRQAVETQYF
TRBJ2-1	.	.	TRBV5-1	TGCGCCAGTAGAATTACTCCGCCGGAATCCAATGAGCAGTTCTTC	CASRITPPESNEQFF
TRBJ1-1	few	.	TRBV19	TGTGCCAGTAGTATGGGTCTTCGCACTGAAGCTTTCTTT	CASSMGLRTEAFF
TRBJ1-4	few	.	TRBV7-9	TGTGCCAGCAGCCCCAACGGGGAAAAACTGTTTTTT	CASSPNGEKLFF
TRBJ2-7	few	TRBD2	TRBV20-1	TGCAGTGCTAGAAGCGGGAGTTTATACGAGCAGTACTTC	CSARSGSLYEQYF
TRBJ2-4	few	.	TRBV7-9	TGTGCCAGCAGCTATAGAACAAACATTCAGTACTTC	CASSYRTNIQYF
TRBJ2-1	.	TRBD2	TRBV19	TGTGCCAGTAGTAGCGGACTAGCGGGACAACGAAATGAGCAGTTCTTC	CASSSGLAGQRNEQFF
TRBJ2-5	few	.	TRBV27	TGTGCCAGCACCCTAGGGTATGGCCAAGAGACCCAGTACTTC	CASTLGYGQETQYF
TRBJ2-5	.	TRBD2	TRBV6-2/TRBV6-3	TGTGCCAGCAGTTACTCTCGGGTCTCGGGACTAGGCGGTGGAGAGACCCAGTACTTC	CASSYSRVSGLGGGETQYF
TRBJ2-1	.	TRBD2	TRBV27	TGTGCCAGCAGTTTAACTAGCGGGAGTAGTAATGAGCAGTTCTTC	CASSLTSGSSNEQFF
TRBJ2-4	.	.	TRBV28	TGTGCCAGCAGTTTAATGGAGGGTAGGGTCAAAAACATTCAGTACTTC	CASSLMEGRVKNIQYF
TRBJ2-5	.	.	TRBV7-9	TGTGCCAGCAGACCTAGTGGACAGCAAGAGACCCAGTACTTC	CASRPSGQQETQYF
TRBJ2-7	.	.	TRBV12-3/TRBV12-4	TGTGCCAGCAGGGCAGCCGGGGGGCGATTTCCGTACTTC	CASRAAGGRFPYF
TRBJ2-5	.	.	TRBV18	TGTGCCAGCTCACCGGGGCGGCGAGAGGGGCCCGAGAAAGAGACCCAGTACTTC	CASSPGRREGPEKETQYF
TRBJ2-1	.	.	TRBV7-2	TGTGCCAGCAGCTTAGTTAGGTATGAGCAGTTCTTC	CASSLVRYEQFF
TRBJ1-1	.	TRBD1	TRBV18	TGTGCCAGCTCACCTTTAATTGGACAGGGAATGAACACTGAAGCTTTCTTT	CASSPLIGQGMNTEAFF
TRBJ2-7	.	TRBD2	TRBV4-2	TGTGCCAGCAGCCACACCGGCGGGAGCTCCTACGAGCAGTACTTC	CASSHTGGSSYEQYF
TRBJ2-4	few	.	TRBV5-1	TGCGCCAGCAGCTTGGCCGGGGGCCGCGGCATTCAGTACTTC	CASSLAGGRGIQYF
TRBJ2-1	.	TRBD1	TRBV29-1	TGCAGCGTTGGGGCCCAGGGGGCCTCTCTCAATGAGCAGTTCTTC	CSVGAQGASLNEQFF
TRBJ2-3	.	.	TRBV20-1	TGCAGTGCTAAAATCAGGGATGGGGAAGATACGCAGTATTTT	CSAKIRDGEDTQYF
TRBJ2-2	few	TRBD2	TRBV12-3/TRBV12-4	TGTGCCAGCAGTCCTTTAGCGGGAGTTAACACCGGGGAGCTGTTTTTT	CASSPLAGVNTGELFF
TRBJ1-1	.	.	TRBV12-3/TRBV12-4	TGTGCCAGCAGTTTCCTCACAGCGAACACTGAAGCTTTCTTT	CASSFLTANTEAFF
TRBJ2-1	.	.	TRBV29-1	TGCAGCTTCAACAAAGGGAACGATGAGCAGTTCTTC	CSFNKGNDEQFF
TRBJ2-5	.	.	TRBV11-2	TGTGCCAGCAGCTTAGATCCACAGGAGACCCAGTACTTC	CASSLDPQETQYF